The clone carrying this T cell receptor (beta chain) came up a few times. The data stem from a study of cytomegalovirus exposure and HLA in healthy donors. Overall study: Ancestry clustering placed 81% of roughly 410 genotyped donors in the Caucasian-associated cluster.

The CDR3 runs to 17 residues. Trimming cost V 1 base and J 3 bases, with 18 bases left between them. The germline V gene has CDR1 SGHNT and CDR2 YYREEE (reference sequence). Vbeta (60) and Jbeta (13) primers were used in the PCR. Method: immunoSEQ multiplex PCR; TCRdb's copy keeps in-frame clones and lacks some. The sample records about 130,000 clones, around 73% being singletons. The chain couples TRBV5-4 to TRBJ2-3; D is perhaps TRBD2 (6 bases). Sequencing was carried out using PBMCs. The clonotype was recovered from a female donor in good health and CMV-seronegative. CDR3: CASSLTIGGRWTDTQYF. Written as DNA, the CDR3 is TGTGCCAGCAGCTTGACCATCGGGGGAAGGTGGACAGATACGCAGTATTTT.